The clone carrying this T cell receptor (beta chain) was seen only a few times. Original methodology: The authors estimated nucleated cell counts from reference gene primer amplification. Data came from immunoSEQ multiplex PCR; TCRdb stores just in-frame clones and leaves some out. The V and J calls and clone size come from that table; D and trimming were worked out from the DNA. The sample lists about 81,000 clones, about 91% occurring once. The data derive from a study of blood T cell repertoires in COVID-19. Study in general: Acute and convalescent COVID-19 samples came from the United States, Italy and Spain. The analysed material was cDNA or gDNA that came from T cells, B-cell-depleted T cells, or PBMCs.

The sequence derives from a woman of 80 years or more with acute or convalescent COVID-19. Sequenced sample: peripheral blood.

CDR3 residues: CATTRGQDEKLFF. The CDR3 DNA sequence: TGTGCCACTACGAGGGGGCAGGATGAAAAACTGTTTTTT. The chain links TRBV19 to TRBJ1-4, with 7 bases lining up with TRBD1. CDR1 and CDR2 from the germline V gene are LNHDA and SQIVND (reference sequence). Trimming cost V 10 bases and J 6 bases; bases outside gene matches: 8. The CDR3 is made up of 13 amino acids.